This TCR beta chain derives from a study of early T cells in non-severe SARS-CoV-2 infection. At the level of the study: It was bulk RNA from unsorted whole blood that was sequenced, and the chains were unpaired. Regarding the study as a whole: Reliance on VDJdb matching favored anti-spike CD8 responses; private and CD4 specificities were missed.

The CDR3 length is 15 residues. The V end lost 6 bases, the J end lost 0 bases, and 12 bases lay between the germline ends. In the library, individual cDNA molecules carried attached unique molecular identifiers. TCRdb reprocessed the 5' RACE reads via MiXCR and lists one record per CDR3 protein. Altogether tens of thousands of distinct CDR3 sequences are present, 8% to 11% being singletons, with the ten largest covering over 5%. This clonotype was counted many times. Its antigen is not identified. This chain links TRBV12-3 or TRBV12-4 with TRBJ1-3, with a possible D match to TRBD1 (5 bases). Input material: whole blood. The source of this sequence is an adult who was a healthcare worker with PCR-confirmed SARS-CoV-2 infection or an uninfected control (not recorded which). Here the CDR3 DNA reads TGTGCCAGCAGGATGGCAGGGACCTCTGGAAACACCATATATTTT. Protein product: CASRMAGTSGNTIYF.